The T cell receptor beta chain under discussion was sequenced for a study of T cell responses to AZD1222 COVID-19 vaccine. Assay used: immunoSEQ multiplex PCR; TCRdb lists only in-frame clones, some missing. Altogether about 78,000 clones are present, almost 90% being singletons, with the ten largest covering about 1.3%. Combined were second doses at about 4 or about 12 weeks. Sequenced material: peripheral blood, taken 28 days after the second AZD1222 dose. The receptor was isolated from an adult who received the AZD1222 COVID-19 vaccine.

DNA of the CDR3: TGTGCCAGCAAACGGGCCGAGGGTGGCTACACCTTC. Protein product: CASKRAEGGYTF. V is TRBV6-5 and J is TRBJ1-2; D is unresolved. Germline V gene lookup returns CDR1 MNHEY and CDR2 SVGAGI. V was shortened by 7 bases and J by 7 bases, with 13 bases between the two germline ends. This CDR3 contains 12 residues.